Shown below are 9 T cell receptor beta chains from a single sample sequenced in a study of Graves' ophthalmopathy and Graves' hyperthyroidism. RNA transcripts were the template, and TCR beta CDR3 regions were amplified from them. RT-PCR was first run with HTBI primers, then multiplex PCR in a second round. TCRdb reanalysed the multiplex PCR reads using MiXCR and keeps one entry per CDR3 protein. The table has about 380,000 distinct CDR3 sequences, 15% seen once. The specimen sequenced was peripheral blood. These receptor sequences come from a woman aged 18-30 years with stable Graves' hyperthyroidism.

There are many counts of this clonotype. J is TRBJ1-1 and V is TRBV2, with D maybe TRBD1 (5 bases). The CDR3 covers 14 residues. Germline V gene lookup returns CDR1 SNHLY and CDR2 FYNNEI. The germline V and J ends were trimmed by 4 bases and 0 bases, with 9 bases remaining between them. CDR3 residues: CASSGGVLNTEAFF. The CDR3, as DNA: TGTGCCAGCAGTGGAGGGGTGCTGAACACTGAAGCTTTCTTT.

This clonotype was recorded at least ten times. This rearrangement joins TRBV29-1 to TRBJ1-2; weak D call: TRBD1 (5 bases). The CDR3 extends over 12 amino acids. V was pared by 4 bases and J by 5 bases, with 11 bases between. Looked up from germline, CDR1 is SQVTM and CDR2 is ANQGSEA. The CDR3 region is CSVGEGLYGYTF. The CDR3 nucleotides read TGCAGCGTTGGAGAGGGGTTGTATGGCTACACCTTC.

This clonotype was counted between two and nine times. The gene calls are TRBV5-1 and TRBJ2-5, with 8 positions matching TRBD1. This CDR3 region has 16 residues. With 7 bases clipped from V and 3 bases from J, the junction kept 14 bases outside the gene matches. Germline CDR1 is SGHRS and CDR2 is YFSETQ. The CDR3 region has the DNA TGCGCCAGCGCTGCAGGGGGTCTGACAGGGGAAGAGACCCAGTACTTC. It specifies CASAAGGLTGEETQYF.

This clonotype has ten or more counts. The gene calls are TRBV27 and TRBJ2-7, with 9 bases identical to TRBD1. This CDR3 spans 14 amino acids. Germline V gene sequence: CDR1 MNHEY, CDR2 SMNVEV (reference sequence). V shed 6 bases and J 5 bases; nucleotides not matched to a gene: 8. For the CDR3, the DNA is TGTGCCAGCAGAGACGGGACAGGGTTCCACGAGCAGTACTTC. It is translated as CASRDGTGFHEQYF.

This clonotype came up a few times. The gene calls are TRBV11-2 and TRBJ2-7; 8 bases line up with TRBD2. Germline CDR1 and CDR2: SGHAT and FQNNGV. The length of the CDR3 is 17 residues. Losses at the gene ends were 2 bases for V and 3 bases for J; bases not matched to a gene: 12. The DNA for the CDR3 is TGTGCCAGCAGCTTAAGAGGGGGTACTAGCGGAGGCTACGAGCAGTACTTC. This sequence encodes CASSLRGGTSGGYEQYF.

This clonotype was found many times. The chain recombines TRBV15 with TRBJ2-7, with D possibly TRBD2 on 6 matching bases. The CDR3 length is 14 residues. The germline CDR1 and CDR2 sequences are LNHNV and YYDKDF (reference sequence). V shed 5 bases and J shed 2 bases, with 13 bases lying between them. The CDR3 sequence: CATSGGGLTYEQYF. The DNA for the CDR3 is TGTGCCACCAGCGGGGGAGGCTTAACCTACGAGCAGTACTTC.

This clonotype was found many times. V usage is TRBV19 and J usage is TRBJ2-5; TRBD2 agrees at 12 bases. Losses at the gene ends were 0 bases for V and 4 bases for J; bases not matched to a gene: 9. The CDR3 length is 18 residues. The germline V gene encodes CDR1 LNHDA and CDR2 SQIVND (reference sequence). The CDR3 nucleotides read TGTGCCAGTAGTATAGACCTCCCTAGCGGGGGGGCCGGAGAGACCCAGTACTTC. This codes for CASSIDLPSGGAGETQYF. Full variable domain (remainder filled in from reference TRBV19 and TRBJ2-5): DGGITQSPKYLFRKEGQNVTLSCEQNLNHDAMYWYRQDPGQGLRLIYYSQIVNDFQKGDIAEGYSVSREKKESFPLTVTSAQKNPTAFYLCASSIDLPSGGAGETQYFGPGTRLLVL.

This clonotype has only a few counts. V usage is TRBV4-1 and J usage is TRBJ1-1; TRBD1 matches 7 bases. Trimming removed 4 bases from V and 6 bases from J; junction bases left unmatched: 8. Germline V gene lookup returns CDR1 MGHRA and CDR2 YSYEKL. This CDR3 region has 14 residues. The CDR3, as DNA: TGCGCCAGCAGCCGCCTTTTAGGGGGCCCTGAAGCTTTCTTT. It specifies CASSRLLGGPEAFF.

This clonotype has at least ten counts. The rearrangement links TRBV19 to TRBJ1-3; TRBD1 matches at 7 bases. Germline V gene sequence: CDR1 LNHDA, CDR2 SQIVND (reference sequence). The CDR3 is 16 amino acids. The J segment lost 0 bases and the V segment lost 5 bases, leaving 7 bases of the junction unmatched. The CDR3 spells CASSDRRDSSGNTIYF. CDR3 in DNA: TGTGCCAGTAGTGACCGCCGGGACAGCTCTGGAAACACCATATATTTT.